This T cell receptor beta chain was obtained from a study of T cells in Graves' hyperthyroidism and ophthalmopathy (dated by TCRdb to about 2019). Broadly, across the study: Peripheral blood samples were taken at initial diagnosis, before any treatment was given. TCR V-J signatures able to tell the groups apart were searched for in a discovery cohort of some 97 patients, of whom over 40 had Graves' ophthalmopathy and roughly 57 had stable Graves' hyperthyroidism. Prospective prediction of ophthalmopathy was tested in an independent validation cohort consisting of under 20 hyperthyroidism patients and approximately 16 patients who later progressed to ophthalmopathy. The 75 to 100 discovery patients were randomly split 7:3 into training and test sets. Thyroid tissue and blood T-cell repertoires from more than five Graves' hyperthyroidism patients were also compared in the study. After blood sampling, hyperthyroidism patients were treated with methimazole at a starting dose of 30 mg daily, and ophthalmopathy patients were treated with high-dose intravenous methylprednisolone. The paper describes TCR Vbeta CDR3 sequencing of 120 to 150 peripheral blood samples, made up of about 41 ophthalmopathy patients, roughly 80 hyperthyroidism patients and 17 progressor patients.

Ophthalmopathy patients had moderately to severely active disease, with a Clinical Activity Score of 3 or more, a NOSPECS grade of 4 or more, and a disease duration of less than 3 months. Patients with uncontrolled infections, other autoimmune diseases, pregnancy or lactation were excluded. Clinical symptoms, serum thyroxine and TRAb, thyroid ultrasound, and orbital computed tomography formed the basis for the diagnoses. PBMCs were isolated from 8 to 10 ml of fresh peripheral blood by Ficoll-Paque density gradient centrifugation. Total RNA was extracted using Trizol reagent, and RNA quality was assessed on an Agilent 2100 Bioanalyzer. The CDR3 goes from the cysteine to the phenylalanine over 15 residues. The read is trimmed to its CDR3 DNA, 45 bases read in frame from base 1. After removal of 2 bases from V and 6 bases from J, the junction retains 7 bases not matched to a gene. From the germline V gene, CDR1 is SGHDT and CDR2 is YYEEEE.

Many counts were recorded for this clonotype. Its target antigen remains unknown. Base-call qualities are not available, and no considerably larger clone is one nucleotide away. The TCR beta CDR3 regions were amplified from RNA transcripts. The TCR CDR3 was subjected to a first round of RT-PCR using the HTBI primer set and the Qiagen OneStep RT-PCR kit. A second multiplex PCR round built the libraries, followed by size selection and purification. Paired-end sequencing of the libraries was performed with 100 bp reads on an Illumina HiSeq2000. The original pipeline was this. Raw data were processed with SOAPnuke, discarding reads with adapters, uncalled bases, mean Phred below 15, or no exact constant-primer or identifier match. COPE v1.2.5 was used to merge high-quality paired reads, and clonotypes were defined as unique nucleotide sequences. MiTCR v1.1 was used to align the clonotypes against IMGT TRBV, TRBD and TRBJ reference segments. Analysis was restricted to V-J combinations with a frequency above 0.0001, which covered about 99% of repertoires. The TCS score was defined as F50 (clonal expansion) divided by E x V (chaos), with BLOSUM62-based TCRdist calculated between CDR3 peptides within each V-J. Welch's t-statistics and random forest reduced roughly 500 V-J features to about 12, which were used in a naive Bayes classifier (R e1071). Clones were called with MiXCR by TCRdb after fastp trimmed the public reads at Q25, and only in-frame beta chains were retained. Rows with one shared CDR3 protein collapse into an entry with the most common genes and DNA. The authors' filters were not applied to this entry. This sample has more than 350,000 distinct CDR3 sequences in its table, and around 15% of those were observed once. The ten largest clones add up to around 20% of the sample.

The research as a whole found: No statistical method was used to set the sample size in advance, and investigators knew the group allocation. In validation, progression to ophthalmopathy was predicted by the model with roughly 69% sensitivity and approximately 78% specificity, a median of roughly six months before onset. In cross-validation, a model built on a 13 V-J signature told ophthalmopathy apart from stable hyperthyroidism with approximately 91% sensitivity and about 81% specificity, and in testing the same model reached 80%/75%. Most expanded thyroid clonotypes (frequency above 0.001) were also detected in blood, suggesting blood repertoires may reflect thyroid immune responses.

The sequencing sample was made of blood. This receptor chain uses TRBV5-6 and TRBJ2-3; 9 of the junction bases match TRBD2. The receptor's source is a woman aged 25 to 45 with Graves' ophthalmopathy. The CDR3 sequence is CASSFGLAGTDTQYF. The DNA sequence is TGTGCCAGCAGCTTTGGGCTAGCGGGGACGGATACGCAGTATTTT.